This TCR beta chain was observed in a study of blood T cell repertoires in COVID-19 (dated by TCRdb to the early 2020s). Looking at the study overall: Samples covering the acute and convalescent phases of COVID-19 were provided by collaborators in the United States, Italy and Spain. The material from the prospective study consisted of cDNA or gDNA derived from T cells, B-cell-depleted T cells, or PBMCs. The dataset comprised deeply sampled blood TCRbeta repertoires from subjects exposed to, actively infected with, or recovered from COVID-19. The repertoires were made available in a free public database intended to serve as a resource for research on the immune response to SARS-CoV-2. Samples were obtained from the ongoing ImmuneRACE study (first 160 participants) and from over 1,000 subjects provided by 6 global collaborators. Sample metadata almost always included a de-identified subject ID, COVID-19 status, age in years and sex. Where HLA class I and class II types were available, the types were taken from metadata supplied by the sample provider, not from assay-based typing. General study outcomes and caveats: The amount of clinical and demographic metadata varied by source and participant and was provided uncurated.

The immunoSEQ Assay, a bias-controlled multiplex PCR, was used to amplify TCRbeta CDR3 regions from genomic DNA. Regarding the original processing steps: Within the assay, amplification of reference gene primers was used to estimate how many nucleated cells each sample contained. Sequence reads were collapsed and filtered to measure the absolute abundance of every unique TCRbeta CDR3 rearrangement. Productive Simpson clonality was computed per sample as the square root of Simpson's diversity index over productive rearrangements. Imported from immuneACCESS, the table was reduced by TCRdb to in-frame sequences with V and J called. These copies leave out some clones; in studies compared against another copy, an unresolved V gene accounts for under half, and the cause of the remainder is not known. V and J calls and clone size come straight from that table; D and trimming were deduced from the DNA. This sample has roughly 220,000 clones in its table, and around 86% of those were observed once. Together, the top ten hold over 7% of the sample.

Based on the germline V gene, the CDR1 and CDR2 sequences are MGHRA and YSYEKL. Measured from the cysteine to the phenylalanine, the CDR3 is 14 residues long. The CDR3 DNA has 42 bases and is translated from base 1. V is shortened by 4 bases, J by 8 bases, and the region joining them spans 17 bases. In Seattle, one collaborating source enrolled patients while the infection was active and tracked those patients longitudinally over the course of disease. Each collaborating institution followed its own protocols to collect whole blood in K2EDTA tubes. For TCRbeta analysis, collaborators shipped samples as frozen whole blood, isolated PBMCs, or DNA extracted from either of those sample types. Notes on this clone: Its antigen specificity is not known. Base qualities were left out, and no much larger clone turns up one base away.

Sequenced material: peripheral blood. The chain employs TRBV4-1 and TRBJ1-2, with a weak D call of TRBD1 (6 bases match). The TCR sequence derives from a woman of 80 years or more with COVID-19, enrolled during active disease. The DNA is TGCGCCAGCAGCCTAGCAAAGGGGGGGTACGGCTACACCTTC. This is translated as CASSLAKGGYGYTF.